The 28 T cell receptor beta chains listed next were all sequenced from one sample in a study of shared clonotypes between healthy human individuals. It was CD45RO-negative cells, positively selected for CCR7, that made up naive CD8 cells, with terminally differentiated effector memory CD45RA+ cells excluded. Clones were sequenced by immunoSEQ multiplex PCR, and TCRdb holds only the in-frame ones, with some missing. The sample gives a few hundred thousand clones, roughly 96% of which show up once; around 0.11% is in the top ten. Input material: naive CD8+ T cells sorted from blood. The receptor source for this set is a young woman in good health.

The chain has TRBV5-5 and TRBJ2-7; D may be TRBD2 (5 bases). CDR1 SGHKS and CDR2 YYEKEE come from the germline V gene (reference sequence). The ends were cut back, 3 bases at V and 6 bases at J, with 16 bases in the middle. CDR3 length: 14 residues. The CDR3 here is CASSSSGLEGEQYF. DNA of the CDR3: TGTGCCAGCAGCTCCTCCGGGCTAGAGGGCGAGCAGTACTTC.

DNA for the CDR3: TGTGCCAGCAGTTCCGGGAGCAACCCCTACGAGCAGTACTTC. Protein sequence: CASSSGSNPYEQYF. The genes are TRBV27 and TRBJ2-7; TRBD2 might be the D (6 bases). V was cut by 4 bases and J by 2 bases, with 12 bases left in between. Per the germline V gene, CDR1 is MNHEY and CDR2 is SMNVEV (reference sequence). The CDR3 totals 14 residues.

The rearrangement joins TRBV6-5 to TRBJ1-2; 9 positions agree with TRBD1. The CDR3 extends over 15 amino acids. The V segment lost 2 bases and the J segment 4 bases; nucleotides outside the gene matches: 5. Germline loops: CDR1 MNHEY, CDR2 SVGAGI. CDR3 DNA sequence: TGTGCCAGCAGTTACCGACAGGGGGGTTTCTATGGCTACACCTTC. Translating gives CASSYRQGGFYGYTF.

This clone has just one count. The chain uses TRBV2 and TRBJ2-1, with 8 bases aligning to TRBD2. The germline CDR1 and CDR2 sequences are SNHLY and FYNNEI. This CDR3 region has 15 residues. V gave up 10 bases and J gave up 9 bases; unmatched junction bases: 17. The CDR3 sequence: CATLRPGLGIREQFF. As DNA, the CDR3 is TGTGCCACCCTTAGACCGGGACTAGGAATCCGTGAGCAGTTCTTC.

The J gene is TRBJ2-1, the V gene TRBV30; TRBD2 might be the D (7 bases). The CDR3 loop spans 15 amino acids. Trimming removed 2 bases from V and 3 bases from J, with 14 bases in between. The germline V gene has CDR1 GTSNPN and CDR2 SVGIG (reference sequence). CDR3 loop: CAWSLVGGGYNEQFF. The CDR3 nucleotides read TGTGCCTGGAGTTTAGTGGGAGGGGGCTACAATGAGCAGTTCTTC.

The chain recombines TRBV11-2 with TRBJ2-5; the D is unclear. CDR1 is SGHAT and CDR2 is FQNNGV in the germline V gene. CDR3 size: 10 residues. V was shortened by 4 bases and J by 5 bases, with 2 bases between the two germline ends. The DNA of the CDR3 is TGTGCCAGCAGCTCGGAGACCCAGTACTTC. Its translation: CASSSETQYF. The full variable domain, its missing parts supplied by reference TRBV11-2 and TRBJ2-5, is EAGVAQSPRYKIIEKRQSVAFWCNPISGHATLYWYQQILGQGPKLLIQFQNNGVVDDSQLPKDRFSAERLKGVDSTLKIQPAKLEDSAVYLCASSSETQYFGPGTRLLVL.

Concerning this clone: Other nucleotide sequences in the sample specify the same CDR3. The rearrangement uses TRBV6-1 and TRBJ2-7; 8 positions agree with TRBD1. Trimming removed 1 base from V and 4 bases from J; junction bases left unmatched: 3. The CDR3 is 14 amino acids. The V gene's germline CDR1 is MNHNS and CDR2 SASEGT. CDR3 loop: CASSEVGQGYEQYF. CDR3 nucleotide sequence: TGTGCCAGCAGTGAAGTAGGACAGGGATACGAGCAGTACTTC.

This chain links TRBV7-9 with TRBJ2-7; 10 bases line up with TRBD1. Germline CDR1 and CDR2: SEHNR and FQNEAQ (reference sequence). V shed 2 bases, J shed 3 bases, and the junction held 1 base outside the gene matches. The CDR3 spans 14 residues. DNA for the CDR3: TGTGCCAGCAGCTTAAGGGACAGGGGCTACGAGCAGTACTTC. Protein: CASSLRDRGYEQYF.

The chain carries TRBV10-2 and TRBJ2-3; 13 positions match TRBD2. V shed 5 bases and J 6 bases; nucleotides not matched to a gene: 2. The germline V gene has CDR1 WSHSY and CDR2 SAAADI. The CDR3 length is 14 residues. The CDR3 DNA follows: TGCGCCAGCAGTACTAGCGGGAGGGTTGATACGCAGTATTTT. This encodes CASSTSGRVDTQYF.

The chain recombines TRBV11-2 with TRBJ1-1; TRBD1 is a possible D gene (6 bases). The CDR3 has 15 residues. Germline V gives CDR1 SGHAT, CDR2 FQNNGV. Trimming left V 2 bases short and J 5 bases short, with 15 bases between. CDR3 residues: CASSLRPQGRTEAFF. The CDR3 region has the DNA TGTGCCAGCAGCTTACGTCCACAGGGCCGTACTGAAGCTTTCTTT.

The chain recombines TRBV21-1 with TRBJ2-7; no check of the table's D call, TRBD1, against the DNA was made. TRBV21-1 constitutes a pseudogene. The CDR3 covers 15 residues. The CDR3 DNA is TGTGCCAGCAGCAAAGAGATGCCAGTTTTCTACGAGCAGTACTTC. It encodes CASSKEMPVFYEQYF.

V gene TRBV27 combines with J gene TRBJ2-3; no clear D. Germline CDR1 MNHEY, CDR2 SMNVEV (reference sequence). The CDR3 is 15 residues long. V was shortened by 7 bases and J by 1 base, with 15 bases between the two germline ends. The CDR3 DNA sequence: TGTGCCAGCACCTTCGTCGGCAGCGGCACAGATACGCAGTATTTT. Protein product: CASTFVGSGTDTQYF.

The chain couples TRBV9 to TRBJ2-1, with 7 bases lining up with TRBD2. Trimming at V came to 0 bases and at J to 7 bases, leaving 7 bases not matched to a gene. CDR3 length: 15 residues. Germline V CDR1 and CDR2: SGDLS, YYNGEE. The CDR3 loop is CASSVGGGSKNEQFF. The CDR3 DNA is TGTGCCAGCAGCGTAGGGGGCGGGAGTAAGAATGAGCAGTTCTTC.

The V call is TRBV27, the J call TRBJ2-7, with D possibly matching TRBD1 (5 bases). Trimming removed 3 bases at V and 2 bases at J, with 11 bases between. Germline V gene sequence: CDR1 MNHEY, CDR2 SMNVEV (reference sequence). This CDR3 comprises 14 residues. CDR3 sequence (DNA): TGTGCCAGCAGTTTCGGCAGGGCCGCCTACGAGCAGTACTTC. Protein product: CASSFGRAAYEQYF.

V is TRBV2 and J is TRBJ2-7, with TRBD1 matching over 9 bases. The CDR3 is made up of 14 amino acids. V trimming: 3 bases; J trimming: 3 bases; junction bases outside the gene matches: 3. Germline V gives CDR1 SNHLY, CDR2 FYNNEI. Written as DNA, the CDR3 is TGTGCCAGCAGTGACTGGGACAGGGTCTACGAGCAGTACTTC. As protein: CASSDWDRVYEQYF.

The chain carries TRBV27 and TRBJ2-6; 7 bases match TRBD1. Germline values: CDR1 MNHEY, CDR2 SMNVEV (reference sequence). The CDR3 has 15 residues. V gave up 5 bases and J gave up 1 base; unmatched junction bases: 2. The CDR3 DNA reads as TGTGCCAGCAGTCGGGACAGTTCTGGGGCCAACGTCCTGACTTTC. This encodes CASSRDSSGANVLTF.

J is TRBJ2-2 and V is TRBV4-1; the D is unclear. The V gene's germline CDR1 is MGHRA and CDR2 YSYEKL. The CDR3 sequence is 13 residues long. Between the trimmed V and J ends, which lost 0 bases and 5 bases, there was a span of 4 bases. DNA for the CDR3: TGCGCCAGCAGCCAAGAAAGAACCGGGGAGCTGTTTTTT. Residues: CASSQERTGELFF.

The chain couples TRBV11-2 to TRBJ2-7; D remains ambiguous. The CDR3 runs 15 residues. V shed 0 bases and J shed 3 bases, with 12 bases lying between them. Germline CDR1 and CDR2: SGHAT and FQNNGV. The CDR3 protein is CASSLEVRESYEQYF. In nucleotides, the CDR3 is TGTGCCAGCAGCTTAGAAGTACGAGAAAGCTACGAGCAGTACTTC.

The J gene is TRBJ1-1, the V gene TRBV28; 8 bases align to TRBD1. Looked up from germline, CDR1 is MDHEN and CDR2 is SYDVKM. V lost 6 bases to trimming and J lost 5 bases; unmatched junction nucleotides: 5. This CDR3 contains 13 residues. The CDR3 region is CASRPGTGTEAFF. CDR3 bases: TGTGCCAGCAGGCCCGGGACAGGAACTGAAGCTTTCTTT.

The V and J genes are TRBV30 and TRBJ2-1; no clear D. The ends were cut back, 2 bases at V and 7 bases at J, with 6 bases in the middle. The length of the CDR3 is 11 residues. Germline V gene sequence: CDR1 GTSNPN, CDR2 SVGIG (reference sequence). CDR3 in amino acids: CAWSRVNEQFF. Here the CDR3 DNA reads TGTGCCTGGAGTCGAGTGAATGAGCAGTTCTTC.

This clone was detected once. Other DNA sequences in this specimen translate into the identical CDR3. The chain combines TRBV28 with TRBJ2-2; no firm D call. The V gene's germline CDR1 is MDHEN and CDR2 SYDVKM. The CDR3 sequence is 13 residues long. V was clipped by 6 bases and J by 2 bases, with 7 bases between them. The CDR3 protein is CASSLVNTGELFF. CDR3 DNA sequence: TGTGCCAGCAGCCTGGTCAACACCGGGGAGCTGTTTTTT.

This CDR3 is CASSFRRTYGYTF. As DNA, the CDR3 is TGTGCCAGCAGCTTCAGGCGGACCTATGGCTACACCTTC. The V call is TRBV5-6, the J call TRBJ1-2; D not certain. The germline V gene has CDR1 SGHDT and CDR2 YYEEEE. The CDR3 is 13 amino acids. Trimming cost V 2 bases and J 4 bases, with 9 bases left between them. Looking up the rest from reference TRBV5-6 and TRBJ1-2 gives the full variable domain: DAGVTQSPTHLIKTRGQQVTLRCSPKSGHDTVSWYQQALGQGPQFIFQYYEEEERQRGNFPDRFSGHQFPNYSSELNVNALLLGDSALYLCASSFRRTYGYTFGSGTRLTVV.

V is TRBV19 and J is TRBJ1-1; D may be TRBD1 (5 bases). The CDR3 has 14 residues. Germline CDR1 and CDR2: LNHDA and SQIVND (reference sequence). V shed 1 base and J shed 6 bases, with 12 bases lying between them. CDR3 DNA sequence: TGTGCCAGTAGTATAGGAGCGGGGGATGCTGAAGCTTTCTTT. It translates to CASSIGAGDAEAFF.

The chain links TRBV2 to TRBJ2-7, with TRBD2 matching 9 bases. This CDR3 region has 15 residues. Germline V gene data show CDR1 as SNHLY and CDR2 as FYNNEI. The J segment lost 2 bases and the V segment lost 5 bases, leaving 7 bases of the junction unmatched. The CDR3 DNA follows: TGTGCCAGCAGTACCCGACTAGCGGAGACCTACGAGCAGTACTTC. Amino acids: CASSTRLAETYEQYF. The variable domain in full, completed from reference TRBV2 and TRBJ2-7, reads EPEVTQTPSHQVTQMGQEVILRCVPISNHLYFYWYRQILGQKVEFLVSFYNNEISEKSEIFDDQFSVERPDGSNFTLKIRSTKLEDSAMYFCASSTRLAETYEQYFGPGTRLTVT.

This chain uses TRBV28 with TRBJ1-2, with D uncertain. Deletions cut 5 bases from V and 3 bases from J, with 19 bases between. This CDR3 has 16 amino acids. The germline V gene encodes CDR1 MDHEN and CDR2 SYDVKM. Here the CDR3 DNA reads TGTGCCAGCAGTCCAATTATCCTGAAAAGGGACTATGGCTACACCTTC. Translating it yields CASSPIILKRDYGYTF.

V and J are TRBV5-1 and TRBJ2-7; 10 bases fit TRBD2. This CDR3 comprises 13 residues. The trim removed 3 bases at V and 3 bases at J, leaving 0 bases unmatched. From germline, CDR1 is SGHRS and CDR2 YFSETQ. CDR3 region: CASSWTSGYEQYF. CDR3 DNA sequence: TGCGCCAGCAGCTGGACTAGCGGCTACGAGCAGTACTTC.

The J gene is TRBJ1-6, the V gene TRBV6-5, with D perhaps matching TRBD1 (5 bases). Germline lookup yields CDR1 MNHEY and CDR2 SVGAGI. Deletions cut 2 bases from V and 7 bases from J, with 12 bases between. CDR3 length equals 15 residues. The CDR3 bases are TGTGCCAGCAGTTACGGTTGGCAGGGAAATTCACCCCTCCACTTT. It specifies CASSYGWQGNSPLHF.

This chain joins TRBV5-4 and TRBJ2-7, with a possible D match to TRBD2 (5 bases). The germline gives CDR1 SGHNT, CDR2 YYREEE (reference sequence). CDR3 length: 18 amino acids. V lost 3 bases, J lost 2 bases, and 24 bases lay in between. The CDR3 region has the DNA TGTGCCAGCAGCTCCCCCCCATCCGAGATGGGAGCTACCTACGAGCAGTACTTC. Translating it yields CASSSPPSEMGATYEQYF.